These T cell receptor beta chains were read from a single sample in a study of siplizumab effects on memory and regulatory T cells. Clones were sequenced by immunoSEQ multiplex PCR, and TCRdb holds only the in-frame ones, with some missing. The sample carries tens of thousands of clones, approximately 88% recorded once. Sequencing was performed on Tregs sorted from blood. The receptor source for this set is a human donor in good health. Each CDR3 is given with its conserved first and last residue. Fields, in order: D gene, J gene, clone size, V gene, CDR3 DNA, CDR3 protein. The D gene is left open where the match is weak. Clone size is not always given. Where it is, it says once, few, many or a class for expanded clones.

TRBD1	TRBJ1-4	-	TRBV5-1	TGCGCCAGCAGCCCGGGACAGGCATATGAAAAACTGTTTTTT	CASSPGQAYEKLFF
-	TRBJ2-1	-	TRBV5-1	TGCGCCAGCAGCTTTTTGCTAGCGAGTATGGATGAGCAGTTCTTC	CASSFLLASMDEQFF
TRBD2	TRBJ2-1	-	TRBV27	TGTGCCAGCAGCTCGAAACCCTTGTGGGTAGCGGGGATCTACAATGAGCAGTTCTTC	CASSSKPLWVAGIYNEQFF
-	TRBJ2-4	-	TRBV15	TGTGCCACCAGCCCCAGGGGCCTTACCAAAAACATTCAGTACTTC	CATSPRGLTKNIQYF
-	TRBJ1-2	-	TRBV14	TGTGCCAGCAGCCAAGAGGGGACAAGGGCCTTCTTC	CASSQEGTRAFF
TRBD2	TRBJ2-7	-	TRBV7-3	TGTGCCAGCAGCTTAAGGGCTAGCGGGATCCACGAGCAGTACTTC	CASSLRASGIHEQYF
-	TRBJ2-1	-	TRBV2	TGTGCCAGCAGTGAAACGGGCCAGGGTTTTTCGAGCGTACACAATGAGCAGTTCTTC	CASSETGQGFSSVHNEQFF
-	TRBJ2-7	-	TRBV7-3	TGTGCCAGCAGCCGATCAGGGGCCAACGAGCAGTACTTC	CASSRSGANEQYF
TRBD2	TRBJ2-5	-	TRBV7-6	TGTGCCAGCAGCCGAGATGGACTAGCGCAGCGAGGAAGGGAGACCCAGTACTTC	CASSRDGLAQRGRETQYF
TRBD1	TRBJ2-7	-	TRBV10-3	TGTGCCGTAAGCTCTGGACAGGAGTCTTACGAGCAGTACTTC	CAVSSGQESYEQYF
-	TRBJ2-3	once	TRBV10-3	TGTGCCATCAGTGGGTCCCTAGGGCAGGGACGCACAGATACGCAGTATTTT	CAISGSLGQGRTDTQYF
TRBD1	TRBJ1-1	few	TRBV5-6	TGTGCCAGCAGCGGAAGACAGGGGTCTGGCACTGAAGCTTTCTTT	CASSGRQGSGTEAFF
-	TRBJ1-4	medium-sized	TRBV5-6	TGTGCCAGCAGCTTGCCGACTAATGAAAAACTGTTTTTT	CASSLPTNEKLFF
-	TRBJ1-5	-	TRBV6-1	TGTGCCAGCACTCAGGAAGCAACCAATCAGCCCCAGCATTTT	CASTQEATNQPQHF
-	TRBJ1-6	-	TRBV30	TGTGCCCACAGCCGTGTCTCCTATAATTCACCCCTCCACTTT	CAHSRVSYNSPLHF
-	TRBJ1-4	-	TRBV18	TGTGCCAGCTCCCGGCAGGGTCGTGAAAAACTGTTTTTT	CASSRQGREKLFF
TRBD2	TRBJ2-1	-	TRBV5-6	TGTGCCAGCAGCTTGGTGACTAGCGGTTTTGACAATGAGCAGTTCTTC	CASSLVTSGFDNEQFF
-	TRBJ1-5	once	TRBV15	TGTGCCACCCGAGGCACATCCAATCAGCCCCAGCATTTT	CATRGTSNQPQHF
-	TRBJ2-7	-	TRBV11-1	TGTGCCAGCAGCTTGGCAGGGGGGGTCCACGAGCAGTACTTC	CASSLAGGVHEQYF
-	TRBJ1-1	-	TRBV29-1	TGCAGCGCCCAACAGCGGACTGAAGCTTTCTTT	CSAQQRTEAFF
TRBD1	TRBJ2-7	-	TRBV4-3	TGCGCCAGCAGCCAGGGGACAGTTCCCTACGAGCAGTACTTC	CASSQGTVPYEQYF
-	TRBJ2-7	-	TRBV4-2	TGTGCCAGCAGCCCCAGACCAGGGGAGTATGGATACGAGCAGTACTTC	CASSPRPGEYGYEQYF
-	TRBJ2-7	-	TRBV11-2	TGTGCCAGCAGCCCATGGCGACTCACCTACGAGCAGTACTTC	CASSPWRLTYEQYF
-	TRBJ1-5	-	TRBV15	TGTGCCACCAGCAGAGAAGGAGGCATTGGCAATCAGCCCCAGCATTTT	CATSREGGIGNQPQHF
TRBD1	TRBJ1-2	-	TRBV10-3	TGTGCCATCAGTTATGAAATAACAGGGGGCCAGGGCTACACCTTC	CAISYEITGGQGYTF
-	TRBJ1-1	few	TRBV5-4	TGTGCCAGCAGCTTGGAGTCAGCTATGAACACTGAAGCTTTCTTT	CASSLESAMNTEAFF
-	TRBJ2-7	-	TRBV5-4	TGTGCCAGCTCAGCCAATACACGATCGGGCGAGCAGTACTTC	CASSANTRSGEQYF
-	TRBJ1-4	-	TRBV5-1	TGCGCCAGCAGCTTGGCCTGCAGGGAAAATGAAAAACTGTTTTTT	CASSLACRENEKLFF
TRBD1	TRBJ1-5	-	TRBV4-2	TGTGCCAGCAGCCGGGACAGGGACTATCAGCCCCAGCATTTT	CASSRDRDYQPQHF
TRBD1	TRBJ1-2	-	TRBV28	TGTGCCAGCAGTCAACCACAGGGGCTGGCTGGCTACACCTTC	CASSQPQGLAGYTF
-	TRBJ2-5	-	TRBV11-3	TGTGCCAGCACCCAAGGGGGGGCGAGGGAGACCCAGTACTTC	CASTQGGARETQYF
TRBD2	TRBJ2-7	few	TRBV6-1	TGTGCCAGCAGTGAACGGGGTGGCGGGAGAGGGTACTTC	CASSERGGGRGYF
TRBD1	TRBJ1-4	-	TRBV5-1	TGCGCCAGCAGCCTCACAGGGGGCGCGGTTAATGAAAAACTGTTTTTT	CASSLTGGAVNEKLFF
TRBD1	TRBJ1-5	-	TRBV12-5	TGTGCTAGTGGTTTTCGCCATTCGACAGGGTACCATAGCAATCAGCCCCAGCATTTT	CASGFRHSTGYHSNQPQHF
TRBD1	TRBJ2-7	-	TRBV5-1	TGCGCCAGCAGCTATTCCTCCGGGACAGGCCGATACGAGCAGTACTTC	CASSYSSGTGRYEQYF
TRBD2	TRBJ2-7	-	TRBV10-3	TGTGCCATCAGTGAGTCCAAGACTAGCGCTTCCTACGAGCAGTACTTC	CAISESKTSASYEQYF
TRBD2	TRBJ2-1	once	TRBV7-3	TGTGCCAGCAGCTTATTGGGACTAGACCGTAATGAGCAGTTCTTC	CASSLLGLDRNEQFF
-	TRBJ1-6	-	TRBV6-4	TGTGCCAGCAGTGCGGAGGGATATAATTCACCCCTCCACTTT	CASSAEGYNSPLHF
-	TRBJ2-1	-	TRBV19	TGTGCCAGTCGAGGGGTAGCGGCTGAGCAGTTCTTC	CASRGVAAEQFF
TRBD1	TRBJ2-7	-	TRBV5-1	TGCGCCAGCAGCTTCCGGGACAGCTACGAGCAGTACTTC	CASSFRDSYEQYF
TRBD2	TRBJ2-5	once	TRBV19	TGTGCCACTAGCGGGTCGTACCAAGAGACCCAGTACTTC	CATSGSYQETQYF
TRBD1	TRBJ2-7	-	TRBV6-5	TGTGCCATCAGCCAAGGGGACAGATACGAGCAGTACTTC	CAISQGDRYEQYF
TRBD1	TRBJ2-5	-	TRBV6-1	TGTGCCAGCCAGGACAGGGCGGTGGGGACCCAGTACTTC	CASQDRAVGTQYF
-	TRBJ2-7	once	TRBV6-5	TGTGCCAGCAAATTAGGAGGCCCCTACGAGCAGTACTTC	CASKLGGPYEQYF
-	TRBJ2-5	-	TRBV5-1	TGCGCCAGCAGCTTGTCCAGGACCCAAGAGACCCAGTACTTC	CASSLSRTQETQYF
-	TRBJ2-3	-	TRBV29-1	TGCAGCGTGGGGCCCACCGCGGGCACAGATACGCAGTATTTT	CSVGPTAGTDTQYF
-	TRBJ2-1	-	TRBV7-3	TGTGCCAGCAGCTCGACGGGAGTTCGGGACAATGAGCAGTTCTTC	CASSSTGVRDNEQFF
-	TRBJ2-3	-	TRBV19	TGTGCCAGTAGTGCGCCCAAGGCGGGTAGCACAGATACGCAGTATTTT	CASSAPKAGSTDTQYF
-	TRBJ2-5	-	TRBV7-3	TGTGCCAGCAGCCCCACCGGGAGCCGGGGAGAGACCCAGTACTTC	CASSPTGSRGETQYF
-	TRBJ1-2	-	TRBV30	TGTGCCACATATAAATATCAGGAGGGCTACACCTTC	CATYKYQEGYTF
-	TRBJ2-7	-	TRBV28	TGTGCCAGCAAAGGCCCGGGGAGCTCCTACGAGCAGTACTTC	CASKGPGSSYEQYF
TRBD1	TRBJ2-2	-	TRBV19	TGTGCCAGTAGTCTCGGGACAGGGGGCTACACCGGGGAGCTGTTTTTT	CASSLGTGGYTGELFF
-	TRBJ2-7	-	TRBV7-8	TGTGCCAGCAGCTTAGCGGGACACTCCTACGAGCAGTACTTC	CASSLAGHSYEQYF
TRBD2	TRBJ2-3	-	TRBV2	TGTGCCAGCAGTGAAGGGACCCTAGCGGCCTGGGCAGATACGCAGTATTTT	CASSEGTLAAWADTQYF
-	TRBJ2-2	-	TRBV19	TGTGCCAGTAGTATAGATCTCGGGAGTGGGACCGGGGAGCTGTTTTTT	CASSIDLGSGTGELFF
TRBD2	TRBJ2-7	-	TRBV7-3	TGTGCCAGCAGCTTCGGGCTAGCGGGATTCGACGAGCAGTACTTC	CASSFGLAGFDEQYF
-	TRBJ2-2	-	TRBV7-9	TGTGCCAGCACCTTCGGGGGCTCCGGGGAGCTGTTTTTT	CASTFGGSGELFF
-	TRBJ1-5	-	TRBV28	TGTGCCAGCAGTTTATTAAGGGCTCAGCCCCAGCATTTT	CASSLLRAQPQHF
TRBD2	TRBJ2-5	-	TRBV5-8	TGTGCCAGCAGCGCGGGACTACAGTACTTC	CASSAGLQYF